The 8 T cell receptor beta chains presented below share a single source sample, sequenced in a study of immune heterogeneity within non-small cell lung tumors. It was with 32 V and 13 J primers that multiplex PCR amplified TCR beta CDR3. TCRdb recomputed calls from the multiplex PCR reads with MiXCR, one row per CDR3 protein. This sample carries 9,500 or so distinct CDR3 sequences, roughly 29% of them seen once, and the ten largest clones take over 20%. TCRs were amplified from 600 ng gDNA of bulk tumor per sample. Surgery yielded several widely spaced biopsies per primary tumor. Curative operations were performed on patients who had untreated, newly diagnosed non-small cell lung cancer. Sequencing input: lung tumor tissue. The origin of the receptors is a woman in her fifties or sixties with non-small cell lung cancer.

This clonotype is large by share. The J gene is TRBJ2-2, the V gene TRBV2; perhaps TRBD1 as D (6 bases). CDR1 and CDR2 (germline): SNHLY, FYNNEI. This CDR3 contains 15 residues. With 1 base removed from V and 8 bases from J, the gap between germline ends came to 14 bases. The CDR3 reads CASSEEYRVGGELFF. The CDR3 nucleotides read TGTGCCAGCAGTGAAGAGTACAGGGTCGGAGGGGAGCTGTTTTTT.

V gene TRBV28 combines with J gene TRBJ1-5, with no clear D. This CDR3 spans 14 amino acids. Trimming took off 3 bases at V and 0 bases at J, with 6 bases between the two ends. Germline CDR1 MDHEN, CDR2 SYDVKM. The CDR3 sequence is CASSFLYSNQPQHF. Here the CDR3 DNA reads TGTGCCAGCAGTTTTCTCTATAGCAATCAGCCCCAGCATTTT.

Worth noting for this clonotype: At one of its ends the junction is not consistent with the germline gene, which may arise from a read error. The rearrangement joins TRBV4-1 to TRBJ1-1, with TRBD1 matching 7 bases. The CDR3 runs 16 residues. CDR1 and CDR2 from the germline V gene are MGHRA and YSYEKL. CDR3 amino acids: CASSRTLGTVYTEAVF. Written as DNA, the CDR3 is TGCGCCAGCAGCCGCACGCTCGGGACAGTGTATACTGAAGCTGTCTTT.

This clonotype is classed as medium-sized. V and J are TRBV15 and TRBJ2-7; 11 nucleotides agree with TRBD1. Germline CDR1 and CDR2: LNHNV and YYDKDF (reference sequence). The CDR3 spans 16 residues. The V gene end was trimmed by 5 bases and the J gene end by 7 bases; junction bases not matched to a gene: 13. CDR3 DNA: TGTGCCACCAGCGGCTACCTCGGACAGGGGGCTGATGAGCAGTACTTC. Its protein is CATSGYLGQGADEQYF.

As for this clonotype: A much larger clone lies a single base off, so this may be a read error. CDR3 bases: TGCATTGCTGAACAGGGGTCCGGAAACACCATATATTTT. Amino acid sequence: CIAEQGSGNTIYF. This sequence joins TRBV20-1 and TRBJ1-3; 7 bases line up with TRBD1. CDR1 is DFQATT and CDR2 is SNEGSKA in the germline V gene (reference sequence). The CDR3 sequence is 13 residues long.

This clonotype was counted at least ten times. The chain couples TRBV9 to TRBJ2-7; D might be TRBD2 (6 bases). This CDR3 contains 14 residues. Germline assignment: CDR1 SGDLS and CDR2 YYNGEE. V shed 0 bases and J shed 4 bases, with 11 bases lying between them. The CDR3 region is CASSVAAGSYEQYF. The DNA for the CDR3 is TGTGCCAGCAGCGTAGCGGCGGGATCATACGAGCAGTACTTC.

A note on this clonotype: Sequence at one end of the junction differs from germline and may be a read error. This chain connects TRBV5-1 to TRBJ1-1, with 8 bases fitting TRBD1. The length of the CDR3 is 12 residues. Germline V CDR1 and CDR2: SGHRS, YFSETQ. The CDR3 protein is CASNRGGTETFF. CDR3 nucleotide sequence: TGCGCCAGCAACAGGGGGGGGACTGAAACTTTCTTT. The whole variable domain, remainder taken from reference TRBV5-1 and TRBJ1-1, is KAGVTQTPRYLIKTRGQQVTLSCSPISGHRSVSWYQQTPGQGLQFLFEYFSETQRNKGNFPGRFSGRQFSNSRSEMNVSTLELGDSALYLCASNRGGTETFFGQGTRLTVV.

This clonotype was seen at least ten times. This chain links TRBV27 with TRBJ2-1; TRBD2 matches at 13 bases. Germline CDR1 reads MNHEY; CDR2 reads SMNVEV (reference sequence). Trimming at V came to 4 bases and at J to 8 bases, leaving 8 bases not matched to a gene. This CDR3 is built from 16 residues. CDR3 in DNA: TGTGCCAGCAGTTCAATTGGACTAGCGGGAGTCCATGAGCAGTTCTTC. Protein sequence: CASSSIGLAGVHEQFF.